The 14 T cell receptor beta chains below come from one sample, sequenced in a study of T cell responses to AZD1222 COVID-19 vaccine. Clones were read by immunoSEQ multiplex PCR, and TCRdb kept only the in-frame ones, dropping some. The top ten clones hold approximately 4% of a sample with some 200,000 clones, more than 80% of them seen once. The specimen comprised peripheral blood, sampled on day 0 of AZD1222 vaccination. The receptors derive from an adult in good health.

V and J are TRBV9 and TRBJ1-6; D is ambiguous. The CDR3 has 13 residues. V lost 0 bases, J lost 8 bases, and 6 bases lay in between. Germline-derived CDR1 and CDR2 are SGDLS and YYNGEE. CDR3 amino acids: CASSVVSDSPLHF. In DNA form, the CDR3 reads TGTGCCAGCAGCGTAGTAAGTGATTCACCCCTCCACTTT.

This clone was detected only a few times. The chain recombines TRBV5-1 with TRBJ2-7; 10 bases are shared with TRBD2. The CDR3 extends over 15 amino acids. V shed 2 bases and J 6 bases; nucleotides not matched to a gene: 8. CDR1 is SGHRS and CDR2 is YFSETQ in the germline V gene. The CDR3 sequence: CASSFPELAGAEQYF. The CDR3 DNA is TGCGCCAGCAGCTTCCCCGAGCTAGCGGGAGCCGAGCAGTACTTC.

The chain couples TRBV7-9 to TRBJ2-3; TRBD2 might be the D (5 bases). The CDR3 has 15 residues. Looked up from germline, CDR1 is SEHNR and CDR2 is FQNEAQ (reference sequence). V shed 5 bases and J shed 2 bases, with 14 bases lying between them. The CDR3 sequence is CASSPRTRDTDTQYF. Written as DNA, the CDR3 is TGTGCCAGCAGCCCCCGTACCCGGGACACAGATACGCAGTATTTT. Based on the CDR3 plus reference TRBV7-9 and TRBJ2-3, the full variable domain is DTGVSQNPRHKITKRGQNVTFRCDPISEHNRLYWYRQTLGQGPEFLTYFQNEAQLEKSRLLSDRFSAERPKGSFSTLEIQRTEQGDSAMYLCASSPRTRDTDTQYFGPGTRLTVL.

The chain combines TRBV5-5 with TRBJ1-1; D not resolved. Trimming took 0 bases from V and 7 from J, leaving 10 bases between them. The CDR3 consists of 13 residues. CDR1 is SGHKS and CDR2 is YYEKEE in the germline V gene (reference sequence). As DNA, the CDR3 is TGTGCCAGCAGCTTGGAACATCAACTTGAAGCTTTCTTT. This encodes CASSLEHQLEAFF.

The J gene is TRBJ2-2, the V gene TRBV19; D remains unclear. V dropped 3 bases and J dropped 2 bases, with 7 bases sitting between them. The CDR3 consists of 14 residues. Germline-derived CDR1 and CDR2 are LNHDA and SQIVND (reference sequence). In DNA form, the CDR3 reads TGTGCCAGTAGTATGACGGGTAACACCGGGGAGCTGTTTTTT. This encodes CASSMTGNTGELFF.

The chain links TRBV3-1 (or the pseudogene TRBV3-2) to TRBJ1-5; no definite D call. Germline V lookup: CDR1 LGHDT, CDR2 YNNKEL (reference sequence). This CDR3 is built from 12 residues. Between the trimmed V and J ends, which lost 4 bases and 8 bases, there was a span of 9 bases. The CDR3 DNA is TGTGCCAGCAGCCGACCCCGGGAGCCCCAGCATTTT. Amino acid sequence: CASSRPREPQHF.

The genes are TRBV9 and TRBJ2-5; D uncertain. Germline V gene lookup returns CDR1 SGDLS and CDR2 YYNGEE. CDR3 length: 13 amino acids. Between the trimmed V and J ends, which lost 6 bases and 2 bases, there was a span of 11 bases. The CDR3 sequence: CASTAAAQETQYF. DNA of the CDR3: TGTGCCAGCACGGCGGCCGCACAAGAGACCCAGTACTTC. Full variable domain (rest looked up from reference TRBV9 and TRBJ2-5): DSGVTQTPKHLITATGQRVTLRCSPRSGDLSVYWYQQSLDQGLQFLIQYYNGEERAKGNILERFSAQQFPDLHSELNLSSLELGDSALYFCASTAAAQETQYFGPGTRLLVL.

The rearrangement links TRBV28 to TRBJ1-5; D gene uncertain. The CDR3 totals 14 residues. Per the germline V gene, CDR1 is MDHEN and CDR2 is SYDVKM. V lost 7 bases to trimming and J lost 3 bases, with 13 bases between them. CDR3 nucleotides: TGTGCCAGCACCTTCGGGCAGTCCAATCAGCCCCAGCATTTT. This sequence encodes CASTFGQSNQPQHF.

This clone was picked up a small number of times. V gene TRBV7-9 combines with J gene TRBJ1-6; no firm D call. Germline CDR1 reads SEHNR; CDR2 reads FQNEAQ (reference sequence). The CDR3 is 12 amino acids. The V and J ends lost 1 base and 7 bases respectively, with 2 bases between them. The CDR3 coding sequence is TGTGCCAGCAGCTTAGGGAATTCACCCCTCCACTTT. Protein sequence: CASSLGNSPLHF.

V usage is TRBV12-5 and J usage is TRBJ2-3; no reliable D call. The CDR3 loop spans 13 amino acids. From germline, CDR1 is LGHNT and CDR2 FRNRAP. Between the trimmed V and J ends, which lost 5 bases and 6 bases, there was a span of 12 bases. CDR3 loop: CASGTLPADTQYF. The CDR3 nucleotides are TGTGCTAGTGGTACACTCCCTGCGGATACGCAGTATTTT.

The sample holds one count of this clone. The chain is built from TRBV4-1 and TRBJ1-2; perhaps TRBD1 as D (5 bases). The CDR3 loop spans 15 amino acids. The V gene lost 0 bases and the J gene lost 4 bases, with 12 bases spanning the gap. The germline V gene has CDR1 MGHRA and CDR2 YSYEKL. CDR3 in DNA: TGCGCCAGCAGCCAAGATCCAGGGACTTTCTATGGCTACACCTTC. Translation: CASSQDPGTFYGYTF.

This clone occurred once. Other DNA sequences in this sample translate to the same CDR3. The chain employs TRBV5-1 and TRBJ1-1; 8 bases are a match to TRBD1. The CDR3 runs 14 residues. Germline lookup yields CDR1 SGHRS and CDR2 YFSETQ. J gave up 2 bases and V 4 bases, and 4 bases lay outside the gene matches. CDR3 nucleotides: TGCGCCAGCAGCGAAGGACAGGGCAACACTGAAGCTTTCTTT. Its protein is CASSEGQGNTEAFF. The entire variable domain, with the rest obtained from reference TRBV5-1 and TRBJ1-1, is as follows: KAGVTQTPRYLIKTRGQQVTLSCSPISGHRSVSWYQQTPGQGLQFLFEYFSETQRNKGNFPGRFSGRQFSNSRSEMNVSTLELGDSALYLCASSEGQGNTEAFFGQGTRLTVV.

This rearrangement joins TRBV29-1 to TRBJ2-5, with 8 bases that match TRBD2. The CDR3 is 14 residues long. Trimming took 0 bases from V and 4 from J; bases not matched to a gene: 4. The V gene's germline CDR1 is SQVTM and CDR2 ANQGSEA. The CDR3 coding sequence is TGCAGCGTTGAAGATCAAGCGGGAGTAGAGACCCAGTACTTC. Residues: CSVEDQAGVETQYF.

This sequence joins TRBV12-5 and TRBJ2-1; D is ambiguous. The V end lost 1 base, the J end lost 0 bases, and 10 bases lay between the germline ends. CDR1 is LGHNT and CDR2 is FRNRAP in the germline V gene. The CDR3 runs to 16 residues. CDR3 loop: CASGLGPGFSYNEQFF. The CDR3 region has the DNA TGTGCTAGTGGTTTGGGTCCGGGCTTCTCCTACAATGAGCAGTTCTTC. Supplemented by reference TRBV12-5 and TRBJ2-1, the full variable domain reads DARVTQTPRHKVTEMGQEVTMRCQPILGHNTVFWYRQTMMQGLELLAYFRNRAPLDDSGMPKDRFSAEMPDATLATLKIQPSEPRDSAVYFCASGLGPGFSYNEQFFGPGTRLTVL.